This T cell receptor beta chain is from a study of early T cells in non-severe SARS-CoV-2 infection. Study-wide context: Sequenced material consisted of bulk RNA (from unsorted whole blood), and chains were unpaired. General study results and limits: A preference for anti-spike CD8 responses marked VDJdb matching, which missed private and CD4 specificities.

Trimming took 3 bases from V and 0 from J; bases not matched to a gene: 0. CDR1 is LNHDA and CDR2 is SQIVND in the germline V gene (reference sequence). The CDR3 runs 16 residues. There are many counts of this clonotype. Its target is unknown. Individual cDNA molecules each received unique molecular identifiers attached to them. In TCRdb, the 5' RACE reads were re-called with MiXCR into one record per CDR3 protein. The data hold some 91,000 distinct CDR3 sequences, with approximately 11% observed a single time. The chain uses TRBV19 and TRBJ2-1; 12 positions match TRBD2. Sequenced material: whole blood, taken at baseline. This sequence was found in an adult who was a healthcare worker with PCR-confirmed SARS-CoV-2 infection or an uninfected control (not recorded which). Here the CDR3 reads CASSMTSGSSYNEQFF. The CDR3 DNA reads TGTGCCAGTAGTATGACTAGCGGGAGCTCCTACAATGAGCAGTTCTTC.